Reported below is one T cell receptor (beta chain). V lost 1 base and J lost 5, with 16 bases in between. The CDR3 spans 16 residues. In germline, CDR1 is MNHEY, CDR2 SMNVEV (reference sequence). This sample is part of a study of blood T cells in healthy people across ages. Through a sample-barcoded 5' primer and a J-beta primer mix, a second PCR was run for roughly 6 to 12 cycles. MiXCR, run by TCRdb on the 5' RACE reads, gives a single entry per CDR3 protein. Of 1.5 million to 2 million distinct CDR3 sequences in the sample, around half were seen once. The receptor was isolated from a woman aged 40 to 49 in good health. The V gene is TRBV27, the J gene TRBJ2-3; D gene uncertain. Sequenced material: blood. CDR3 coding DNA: TGTGCCAGCAGTTTATGGTCGCGAGGTTCAGGAGATACGCAGTATTTT. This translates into CASSLWSRGSGDTQYF.